This TCR beta chain originates from a study of CXCR3-negative and CXCR3-positive naive CD8 T cells. Study-wide results and limits: The naive subsets expressed comparable surface CD5, and the authors inferred TCR strength from TRB CDR3 properties. In CXCR3-positive naive cells, the TRB CDR3s were more hydrophobic than in CXCR3-negative naive cells.

This CDR3 has 18 amino acids. Germline CDR1 and CDR2: DFQATT and SNEGSKA (reference sequence). Remarks on this clonotype: Its specificity is unknown.

The study made its TRB cDNA libraries by 5' RACE, adding UMI labels. TCRdb reprocessed the 5' RACE reads, with one entry per CDR3 protein and no DNA. Reported are about 130,000 distinct CDR3 sequences; the ten largest clones contain less than 0.3%. Sequenced input: naive CXCR3- CD8+ T cells from blood. Subset denoted: CD45RO-CCR7+CD27+CD95- naive CD8+ T cells lacking CXCR3 (TNR3-). This TCR was recovered from a human donor in good health. Some clones in this sample may be carry-over from other donors' samples. This chain connects TRBV20-1 to TRBJ2-1; the D call from TCRdb, TRBD2, cannot be confirmed without DNA. The CDR3 region is CSAREGGPRGYSYNEQFF.